The next 9 T cell receptor beta chains were all read from a single sample in a study of blood T cell repertoires in COVID-19. Produced via immunoSEQ multiplex PCR; TCRdb's table is partial and in-frame only. The sample consists of around 72,000 clones, over 75% of them appearing once. The specimen was peripheral blood. Every receptor here comes from a man between 65 and 80 years old with active or convalescent COVID-19.

The rearrangement uses TRBV18 and TRBJ1-1; perhaps TRBD1 as D (6 bases). Germline V lookup: CDR1 KGHSH, CDR2 LQKENI. V was trimmed by 4 bases and J by 7 bases, leaving 10 bases between them. The CDR3 sequence is 12 residues long. The DNA of the CDR3 is TGTGCCAGCTCACACCAGACAGGTGAAGCTTTCTTT. This encodes CASSHQTGEAFF.

The chain combines TRBV19 with TRBJ1-3, with D unresolved. Deletions cut 6 bases from V and 0 bases from J, with 15 bases between. Per the germline V gene, CDR1 is LNHDA and CDR2 is SQIVND (reference sequence). The CDR3 runs 16 residues. In DNA, the CDR3 is TGTGCCAGTAGAGCAATCCTACAGAGCTCTGGAAACACCATATATTTT. The encoded protein is CASRAILQSSGNTIYF. Drawing the rest from reference TRBV19 and TRBJ1-3, the complete variable domain is DGGITQSPKYLFRKEGQNVTLSCEQNLNHDAMYWYRQDPGQGLRLIYYSQIVNDFQKGDIAEGYSVSREKKESFPLTVTSAQKNPTAFYLCASRAILQSSGNTIYFGEGSWLTVV.

This CDR3 reads CASSLRLATDTQYF. The CDR3 DNA reads as TGTGCCAGCAGTTTGAGACTAGCGACAGATACGCAGTATTTT. The rearrangement uses TRBV27 and TRBJ2-3; TRBD2 agrees at 8 bases. Germline CDR1 reads MNHEY; CDR2 reads SMNVEV (reference sequence). The CDR3 length is 14 residues. V was pared by 3 bases and J by 3 bases, with 2 bases of the junction left unmatched.

The V call is TRBV28, the J call TRBJ2-1, with D perhaps TRBD1 (6 bases). Germline CDR1 is MDHEN and CDR2 is SYDVKM. The V end lost 5 bases, the J end lost 4 bases, and 18 bases lay between the germline ends. CDR3 length equals 16 residues. The CDR3 DNA sequence: TGTGCCAGCAGTACTTTCTGGACAGCCCTATACAATGAGCAGTTCTTC. Amino acid sequence: CASSTFWTALYNEQFF.

The V gene is TRBV19, the J gene TRBJ2-1, with TRBD2 identical over 7 bases. The CDR3 is 15 residues long. With V trimmed by 5 bases and J by 5 bases, 9 bases remained unmatched. The V gene's germline CDR1 is LNHDA and CDR2 SQIVND (reference sequence). The CDR3 region is CASSPRSGIDNEQFF. Here the CDR3 DNA reads TGTGCCAGTAGTCCAAGGAGCGGGATCGACAATGAGCAGTTCTTC.

The chain employs TRBV3-1 (or the pseudogene TRBV3-2) and TRBJ1-4, with TRBD1 matching over 7 bases. The CDR3 runs to 13 residues. The germline CDR1 and CDR2 sequences are LGHDT and YNNKEL (reference sequence). Trimming took 8 bases from V and 2 from J; bases not matched to a gene: 2. Written as DNA, the CDR3 is TGTGCCAGCCCGGGACAGACTAATGAAAAACTGTTTTTT. Its translation is CASPGQTNEKLFF.

The gene calls are TRBV12-3 or TRBV12-4 and TRBJ1-2, with 9 bases aligning to TRBD1. J lost 6 bases, V lost 1 base, and 0 bases had no gene match. This CDR3 is built from 13 residues. The CDR3 nucleotides are TGTGCCAGCAGTTTAGGGACAGGGGATGGCTACACCTTC. This sequence encodes CASSLGTGDGYTF.

The chain combines TRBV7-9 with TRBJ2-1, with 10 bases matching TRBD2. CDR3 length: 15 residues. The germline gives CDR1 SEHNR, CDR2 FQNEAQ (reference sequence). Trimming at V came to 2 bases and at J to 2 bases, leaving 0 bases not matched to a gene. In nucleotides, the CDR3 is TGTGCCAGCAGCTTAACTAGCGGGGCCTACAATGAGCAGTTCTTC. It codes for CASSLTSGAYNEQFF. Variable domain in full (rest from reference TRBV7-9 and TRBJ2-1): DTGVSQNPRHKITKRGQNVTFRCDPISEHNRLYWYRQTLGQGPEFLTYFQNEAQLEKSRLLSDRFSAERPKGSFSTLEIQRTEQGDSAMYLCASSLTSGAYNEQFFGPGTRLTVL.

The chain carries TRBV15 and TRBJ1-5, with a weak D call TRBD1 (6 bases). V was trimmed by 5 bases and J by 4 bases, leaving 15 bases between them. This CDR3 spans 15 amino acids. Germline V lookup: CDR1 LNHNV, CDR2 YYDKDF (reference sequence). The CDR3 here is CATSVGGQMNQPQHF. The CDR3 nucleotides are TGTGCCACCAGCGTCGGGGGGCAGATGAATCAGCCCCAGCATTTT.